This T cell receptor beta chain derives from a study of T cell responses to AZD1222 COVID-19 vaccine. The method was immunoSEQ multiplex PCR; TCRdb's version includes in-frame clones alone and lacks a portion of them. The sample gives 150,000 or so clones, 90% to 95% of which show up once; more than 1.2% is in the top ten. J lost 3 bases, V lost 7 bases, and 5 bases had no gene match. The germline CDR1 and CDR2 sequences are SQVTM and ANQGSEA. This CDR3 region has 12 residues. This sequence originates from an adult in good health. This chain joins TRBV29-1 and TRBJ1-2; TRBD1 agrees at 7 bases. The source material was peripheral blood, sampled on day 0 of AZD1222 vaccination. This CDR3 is CSAYGTDYGYTF. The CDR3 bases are TGCAGCGCCTACGGGACAGACTATGGCTACACCTTC.